The sequence of this T cell receptor beta chain was determined in a study of cytomegalovirus exposure and HLA in healthy donors. Comments on this clone: The antigen is undetermined.

Study-wide findings and caveats: The study reported that TCR beta sequences accurately predicted HLA-A and HLA-B alleles in most subjects. As immune exposure information, only CMV serostatus was available. Compared with the roughly 670-donor mean, an Asian-associated ancestry cluster reportedly had fewer N-insertions, according to a later analysis. The authors assumed roughly uniform sequencing depth across donors for presence/absence analyses.

The study ran its PCR with 60 Vbeta and 13 Jbeta primers. Data came from immunoSEQ multiplex PCR; TCRdb stores just in-frame clones and leaves some out. The sample yields more than 75,000 clones, of which the top ten take up about 16%. V dropped 5 bases and J dropped 9 bases, with 16 bases sitting between them. The CDR3 runs to 13 residues. Germline V gene lookup returns CDR1 SQVTM and CDR2 ANQGSEA. The sample comprised PBMCs. The sequence was collected from a middle-aged man in good health and CMV-seropositive. The chain recombines TRBV29-1 with TRBJ1-4, with D uncertain. The CDR3: CSVWEEIGKKLFF. The DNA of the CDR3 is TGCAGCGTTTGGGAGGAAATTGGGAAAAAACTGTTTTTT.